This record covers a single T cell receptor (beta chain). Antigen unknown. This specimen comes from a study of memory CD4+ T cells and cytomegalovirus serostatus. Single viable CD3+CD4+CD8-CD45RO+ cells were sorted as the memory CD4+ T cells. Total CD4+ T cells were enriched by CD4 positive selection. The study, taken as a whole, reports: Suggested: most of the CMV-linked TCR signature lies in CD4+ memory cells.

Authors' analysis steps: After removing out-of-frame reads, millions of distinct TCRbeta sequences remained. The table came from immunoSEQ multiplex PCR; TCRdb's copy has only in-frame clones and leaves some out. The DNA was the basis for D and trimming; V, J and clone size are from that table. The sample lists fewer than 75,000 clones, under 80% occurring once. Sequencing was performed on memory CD4+ T cells from blood. This sequence originates from an adult in good health and CMV-seronegative.

The CDR3 nucleotides read TGTGCCACCTTAAGGACAGGGGGCGGCACTGAAGCTTTCTTT. It encodes CATLRTGGGTEAFF. The chain links TRBV6-1 to TRBJ1-1; TRBD1 agrees at 11 bases. The CDR3 sequence is 14 residues long. Germline V lookup: CDR1 MNHNS, CDR2 SASEGT. The trim removed 10 bases at V and 4 bases at J, leaving 8 bases unmatched.